These 30 T cell receptor beta chains originate from one sample sequenced in a study of T-cell memory formation after mild COVID-19. TCRdb itself ran the 5' RACE reads through MiXCR, one entry per CDR3 protein. Among over 500,000 distinct CDR3 sequences, approximately 15% were seen once, and the ten largest hold roughly 7.8%. The sequencing input was PBMCs or a T cell subset sorted from them (not recorded which). Every receptor here comes from an adult woman who had mild COVID-19 (a few samples of this study predate the infection). Cell type and time point are not known.

With regard to this clonotype: At one end the junction does not follow the germline gene, possibly because of a read error. The V call is TRBV4-2, the J call TRBJ2-4; 11 bases are shared with TRBD1. Germline loops: CDR1 LGHNA, CDR2 YNFKEQ. The CDR3 sequence is 14 residues long. The DNA of the CDR3 is TGTGCCGGCAGCGGGACAGGGGGAAGGGACATTCAGTACTTC. Protein sequence: CAGSGTGGRDIQYF.

The genes are TRBV2 and TRBJ2-5; perhaps TRBD2 as D (6 bases). In germline, CDR1 is SNHLY, CDR2 FYNNEI. The CDR3 has 13 residues. V gave up 7 bases and J gave up 0 bases, with 9 bases separating them. The CDR3 loop is CASTRDYQETQYF. CDR3 bases: TGTGCCAGCACCCGGGACTACCAAGAGACCCAGTACTTC.

This sequence joins TRBV20-1 and TRBJ1-6, with D unclear. Between the trimmed V and J ends, which lost 3 bases and 9 bases, there was a span of 12 bases. The germline gives CDR1 DFQATT, CDR2 SNEGSKA (reference sequence). The CDR3 has 13 amino acids. CDR3 in DNA: TGCAGTGCTAGCGAGGGAGGTGTTTCACCCCTCCACTTT. Translation: CSASEGGVSPLHF.

This clonotype appeared a few times. V usage is TRBV27 and J usage is TRBJ2-3, with D maybe TRBD2 (6 bases). Trimming took 2 bases from V and 4 from J, leaving 22 bases between them. This CDR3 region has 18 residues. Germline assignment: CDR1 MNHEY and CDR2 SMNVEV (reference sequence). In DNA, the CDR3 is TGTGCCAGCAGTTTAGGGGTTTCGGCGGGGTCAAGCGCAGATACGCAGTATTTT. Amino acids: CASSLGVSAGSSADTQYF.

This chain links TRBV12-3 or TRBV12-4 with TRBJ2-3; 12 bases line up with TRBD2. This CDR3 comprises 15 residues. J lost 4 bases, V lost 6 bases, and 5 bases had no gene match. CDR3 nucleotides: TGTGCCAGCAGCCTTACTAGCGGGGGGTCAGATACGCAGTATTTT. This encodes CASSLTSGGSDTQYF.

This chain connects TRBV4-2 to TRBJ2-3, with TRBD2 identical over 10 bases. Germline loops: CDR1 LGHNA, CDR2 YNFKEQ. The CDR3 has 17 residues. The junction had 10 bases not matched to a gene; V was cut back by 4 bases and J by 3 bases. The CDR3 region has the DNA TGTGCCAGCAGCCTAACCGTGGCGACTAGCGGGACAGATACGCAGTATTTT. Translated: CASSLTVATSGTDTQYF.

This clonotype was observed at least ten times. V is TRBV7-2 and J is TRBJ2-7, with 7 bases matching TRBD1. Germline CDR1 reads SGHTA; CDR2 reads FQGNSA. Losses at the gene ends were 4 bases for V and 6 bases for J; bases not matched to a gene: 12. The CDR3 contains 15 residues. For the CDR3, the DNA is TGTGCCAGCAGCTCGAGACAGGGCCAAATGTCCGAGCAGTACTTC. Amino acid sequence: CASSSRQGQMSEQYF.

This chain links TRBV12-1 with TRBJ2-3; the table gives TRBD2 as D, unverified against the DNA. TRBV12-1 corresponds to a pseudogene. CDR3 length equals 17 residues. This CDR3 is CASSFALAAPSTDTQYF. CDR3 sequence (DNA): TGTGCCAGCAGCTTTGCCCTAGCGGCACCTAGCACAGATACGCAGTATTTT.

This chain links TRBV7-9 with TRBJ2-3, with D unresolved. There are 14 residues in the CDR3. Germline assignment: CDR1 SEHNR and CDR2 FQNEAQ (reference sequence). With 5 bases removed from V and 2 bases from J, the gap between germline ends came to 11 bases. The CDR3 DNA reads as TGTGCCAGCAGCATTTCTTCCACCACAGATACGCAGTATTTT. Residues: CASSISSTTDTQYF.

This clonotype has a count of ten or more. The chain combines TRBV12-3 or TRBV12-4 with TRBJ2-3, with D possibly being TRBD1 (6 bases). Deletions cut 9 bases from V and 4 bases from J, with 11 bases between. CDR3 length: 12 residues. The CDR3 loop reads CASRQAPDTQYF. CDR3 bases: TGTGCCAGTAGACAGGCCCCAGATACGCAGTATTTT.

V is TRBV5-4 and J is TRBJ2-3; no clear D gene. From germline, CDR1 is SGHNT and CDR2 YYREEE (reference sequence). This CDR3 region has 15 residues. V was cut by 0 bases and J by 2 bases, with 10 bases left in between. The chain's CDR3 is CASSLGAGATDTQYF. The CDR3 region has the DNA TGTGCCAGCAGCTTGGGGGCAGGTGCCACAGATACGCAGTATTTT.

The chain recombines TRBV11-2 with TRBJ2-3; either TRBD1 or TRBD2 may fit D (6 bases each). CDR3 length: 16 amino acids. Trimming removed 4 bases at V and 0 bases at J, with 14 bases between. Germline V gene lookup returns CDR1 SGHAT and CDR2 FQNNGV. CDR3 amino acids: CASSWGAGTSTDTQYF. In nucleotides, the CDR3 is TGTGCCAGCAGCTGGGGGGCGGGGACTAGCACAGATACGCAGTATTTT.

The table lists this clonotype with many counts. V usage is TRBV12-3 or TRBV12-4 and J usage is TRBJ2-3; perhaps D is TRBD1 or TRBD2 (5 bases each). The CDR3 sequence is 14 residues long. Trimming took 6 bases from V and 0 from J, leaving 10 bases between them. The CDR3 spells CASSLRGSTDTQYF. Here the CDR3 DNA reads TGTGCCAGCAGCTTGAGGGGAAGCACAGATACGCAGTATTTT.

The rearrangement links TRBV2 to TRBJ1-4; D is perhaps TRBD1 (6 bases). Germline V gene data show CDR1 as SNHLY and CDR2 as FYNNEI. The CDR3 is 14 residues long. The germline V and J ends were trimmed by 10 bases and 5 bases, with 17 bases remaining between them. For the CDR3, the DNA is TGTGCCATCCTAAGGGGGGCCGGGAATGAAAAACTGTTTTTT. Translating gives CAILRGAGNEKLFF.

This clonotype appeared a few times. The chain combines TRBV24-1 with TRBJ1-2; 8 positions agree with TRBD1. Looked up from germline, CDR1 is KGHDR and CDR2 is SFDVKD. V shed 2 bases and J 8 bases; nucleotides not matched to a gene: 9. The CDR3 loop spans 15 amino acids. The CDR3 DNA reads TGTGCCACCAGTGATTCTCCGGACAGGGCGAACGGCTACACCTTC. Translation: CATSDSPDRANGYTF.

The chain carries TRBV4-2 and TRBJ1-1; 8 bases line up with TRBD1. The CDR3 sequence is 15 residues long. Trimming cost V 2 bases and J 6 bases; bases outside gene matches: 8. CDR1 LGHNA and CDR2 YNFKEQ come from the germline V gene. As DNA, the CDR3 is TGTGCCAGCAGCCAACTTGACAGGGGAGGACCTGAAGCTTTCTTT. Translating gives CASSQLDRGGPEAFF.

This clonotype was seen at least ten times. The chain uses TRBV29-1 and TRBJ1-1; the match to TRBD1 covers 7 bases. Germline-derived CDR1 and CDR2 are SQVTM and ANQGSEA. V gave up 3 bases and J gave up 3 bases; unmatched junction bases: 1. This CDR3 is 12 amino acids long. CDR3 loop: CSVDQGDTEAFF. CDR3 bases: TGCAGCGTTGATCAGGGGGACACTGAAGCTTTCTTT.

This clonotype has more than one count but fewer than ten. This chain's CDR3 is CSASPRGGRWTDTQYF. Written as DNA, the CDR3 is TGCAGTGCTAGTCCCCGAGGAGGGAGGTGGACAGATACGCAGTATTTT. J is TRBJ2-3 and V is TRBV20-1, with D possibly being TRBD2 (6 bases). V shed 3 bases and J shed 3 bases, with 19 bases lying between them. The CDR3 has 16 residues. The V gene's germline CDR1 is DFQATT and CDR2 SNEGSKA (reference sequence).

V gene TRBV5-1 combines with J gene TRBJ2-5; a weak D match, TRBD1 (6 bases). CDR1 is SGHRS, CDR2 YFSETQ, per germline. This CDR3 region has 14 residues. Trimming pared 3 bases from V and 4 bases from J, leaving 13 bases between. CDR3 bases: TGCGCCAGCAGCTGGATGACAGGCCCAGAGACCCAGTACTTC. This encodes CASSWMTGPETQYF.

The chain carries TRBV19 and TRBJ1-2, with TRBD1 matching 9 bases. There are 15 residues in the CDR3. Germline V CDR1 and CDR2: LNHDA, SQIVND (reference sequence). Trimming cost V 5 bases and J 4 bases; bases outside gene matches: 8. CDR3 loop: CASSFWDREGYGYTF. CDR3 in DNA: TGTGCCAGTAGTTTCTGGGACAGGGAGGGCTATGGCTACACCTTC.

This clonotype showed up many times. The J gene is TRBJ2-7, the V gene TRBV27; TRBD2 matches at 8 bases. In germline, CDR1 is MNHEY, CDR2 SMNVEV (reference sequence). The CDR3 has 15 amino acids. V lost 2 bases to trimming and J lost 3 bases; unmatched junction nucleotides: 6. DNA of the CDR3: TGTGCCAGCAGTTTAAGAGGCGGGGGGTTCTACGAGCAGTACTTC. Residues: CASSLRGGGFYEQYF.

This clonotype was seen a few times. The gene calls are TRBV15 and TRBJ2-1, with TRBD1 identical over 7 bases. This CDR3 region has 15 residues. Germline V CDR1 and CDR2: LNHNV, YYDKDF (reference sequence). With V trimmed by 1 base and J by 1 base, 1 base remained unmatched. The CDR3 DNA follows: TGTGCCACCAGCAGAGCGACAGGGTCCTACAATGAGCAGTTCTTC. Its protein is CATSRATGSYNEQFF.

Ten or more counts support this clonotype. The chain employs TRBV29-1 and TRBJ2-1, with 7 bases aligning to TRBD1. CDR1 is SQVTM, CDR2 ANQGSEA, per germline. This CDR3 has 15 amino acids. V gave up 2 bases and J gave up 0 bases; unmatched junction bases: 4. The CDR3 DNA reads TGCAGCGTTGAAATGGGACAGCTCTCCTACAATGAGCAGTTCTTC. It is translated as CSVEMGQLSYNEQFF.

This clonotype was recorded many times. The V call is TRBV6-6, the J call TRBJ2-7; 12 bases line up with TRBD2. The germline gives CDR1 MNHNY, CDR2 SVGAGI (reference sequence). The CDR3 is 19 amino acids. V lost 4 bases and J lost 0; bases outside the gene matches: 13. The CDR3 is CASSSTPGTSGPISYEQYF. The DNA of the CDR3 is TGTGCCAGCAGTTCAACCCCCGGGACTAGCGGGCCAATCTCCTACGAGCAGTACTTC.

This CDR3 is CASSYRLSSTDTQYF. CDR3 sequence (DNA): TGTGCCAGCAGTTACCGACTATCTAGCACAGATACGCAGTATTTT. The V call is TRBV6-5, the J call TRBJ2-3; tentatively, D is TRBD2 (5 bases). Germline V gene data show CDR1 as MNHEY and CDR2 as SVGAGI. This CDR3 is built from 15 residues. V was clipped by 2 bases and J by 0 bases, with 9 bases between them.

V is TRBV7-9 and J is TRBJ1-1; D gene uncertain. Trimming took off 5 bases at V and 6 bases at J, with 22 bases between the two ends. This CDR3 comprises 16 residues. CDR1 is SEHNR and CDR2 is FQNEAQ in the germline V gene (reference sequence). For the CDR3, the DNA is TGTGCCAGCAGCCCCCACTTGGCAGACCACGGTGCTGAAGCTTTCTTT. This gives the protein CASSPHLADHGAEAFF.

This clonotype was counted a few times. This chain uses TRBV5-6 with TRBJ2-2, with D uncertain. The germline V and J ends were trimmed by 1 base and 5 bases, with 9 bases remaining between them. The germline CDR1 and CDR2 sequences are SGHDT and YYEEEE. The length of the CDR3 is 14 residues. In nucleotides, the CDR3 is TGTGCCAGCAGCTTGACAATGGGGACCGGGGAGCTGTTTTTT. Translated, it gives CASSLTMGTGELFF.

The genes are TRBV12-3 or TRBV12-4 and TRBJ1-4, with TRBD1 matching over 8 bases. With 5 bases clipped from V and 0 bases from J, the junction kept 11 bases outside the gene matches. The CDR3 has 18 residues. CDR3 coding DNA: TGTGCCAGCAGTCTCGCGACAGGGGTGTTTGCAACTAATGAAAAACTGTTTTTT. Amino acids: CASSLATGVFATNEKLFF.

The sample holds many counts of this clonotype. The chain combines TRBV15 with TRBJ2-5, with TRBD2 as a possible D gene (5 bases). V lost 5 bases, J lost 2 bases, and 21 bases lay in between. There are 17 residues in the CDR3. CDR1 is LNHNV and CDR2 is YYDKDF in the germline V gene (reference sequence). CDR3 sequence (DNA): TGTGCCACCAGCGATCCGGTCCAACTGGGCGGGCAAGAGACCCAGTACTTC. It codes for CATSDPVQLGGQETQYF.

V usage is TRBV15 and J usage is TRBJ2-7; D perhaps matches TRBD2 (5 bases). The CDR3 is made up of 16 amino acids. The germline V and J ends were trimmed by 5 bases and 12 bases, with 29 bases remaining between them. From germline, CDR1 is LNHNV and CDR2 YYDKDF (reference sequence). DNA for the CDR3: TGTGCCACCAGCCTACCAGACGCGGGCCTCCCCAGGAGGTTGTACTTC. Translating gives CATSLPDAGLPRRLYF.